Below, 15 T cell receptor beta chains from the same sample are listed, as sequenced in a study of T-cell memory formation after mild COVID-19. MiXCR was run by TCRdb on the 5' RACE reads, yielding one entry per CDR3 protein. Of about 470,000 distinct CDR3 sequences listed, around a quarter are singletons. Sequencing used PBMCs or a T cell subset sorted from them (not recorded which). Receptors were obtained from an adult woman who had mild COVID-19 (a few samples of this study predate the infection). Cell type and time point are not known.

This clonotype turned up a few times. The chain employs TRBV6-6 and TRBJ1-1; D not certain. In germline, CDR1 is MNHNY, CDR2 SVGAGI (reference sequence). Deletions cut 6 bases from V and 7 bases from J, with 18 bases between. This CDR3 has 14 amino acids. The CDR3 is CASSPPGQTVEAFF. DNA of the CDR3: TGTGCCAGCAGCCCCCCGGGCCAAACGGTTGAAGCTTTCTTT.

The chain joins TRBV12-3 or TRBV12-4 to TRBJ2-1; D perhaps matches TRBD1 (5 bases). The CDR3 length is 15 residues. V was clipped by 6 bases and J by 4 bases, with 16 bases between them. CDR3 sequence: CASRIQVPGYNEQFF. In DNA, the CDR3 is TGTGCCAGCAGGATACAGGTCCCCGGGTACAATGAGCAGTTCTTC.

The gene calls are TRBV12-3 or TRBV12-4 and TRBJ2-1; D is undetermined. The CDR3 is made up of 12 amino acids. V was pared by 5 bases and J by 8 bases, with 10 bases between. The CDR3 DNA reads as TGTGCCAGCAGTCGAAATTGGGATGAGCAGTTCTTC. Its translation: CASSRNWDEQFF.

The chain joins TRBV20-1 to TRBJ1-6; TRBD1 is a possible D gene (6 bases). The CDR3 is 15 amino acids. Per the germline V gene, CDR1 is DFQATT and CDR2 is SNEGSKA (reference sequence). Trimming removed 3 bases from V and 7 bases from J, with 16 bases in between. CDR3 sequence: CSASGGGRWNSPLHF. CDR3 bases: TGCAGTGCTAGTGGCGGGGGGCGATGGAATTCACCCCTCCACTTT.

The J gene is TRBJ2-1, the V gene TRBV3-1, with unresolved D. The CDR3 is 16 residues long. Germline V gene sequence: CDR1 LGHDT, CDR2 YNNKEL (reference sequence). V was trimmed by 0 bases and J by 9 bases, leaving 18 bases between them. This CDR3 reads CASSQDPRLTIGEQFF. CDR3 in DNA: TGTGCCAGCAGCCAAGATCCCAGATTAACAATAGGTGAGCAGTTCTTC.

This clonotype was counted only a few times. The chain uses TRBV20-1 and TRBJ2-1; D gene ambiguous. This CDR3 spans 12 amino acids. Looked up from germline, CDR1 is DFQATT and CDR2 is SNEGSKA (reference sequence). Trimming cost V 3 bases and J 6 bases, with 9 bases left between them. CDR3 in amino acids: CSASVLRNEQFF. The CDR3 bases are TGCAGTGCTAGTGTCCTCCGCAATGAGCAGTTCTTC.

This clonotype has a handful of counts. The gene calls are TRBV6-1 and TRBJ2-7, with TRBD1 identical over 8 bases. V lost 0 bases to trimming and J lost 0 bases; unmatched junction nucleotides: 4. Germline CDR1 is MNHNS and CDR2 is SASEGT. The CDR3 has 16 residues. CDR3: CASSEAAGQASYEQYF. The CDR3 nucleotides are TGTGCCAGCAGTGAAGCGGCGGGACAGGCCTCCTACGAGCAGTACTTC.

The count of this clonotype is one. J is TRBJ1-1 and V is TRBV5-1; D not certain. Per germline, CDR1 SGHRS and CDR2 YFSETQ. V lost 0 bases to trimming and J lost 4 bases, with 10 bases between them. The CDR3 spans 14 residues. The CDR3 loop is CASSLGGISTEAFF. As DNA, the CDR3 is TGCGCCAGCAGCTTGGGAGGGATCAGCACTGAAGCTTTCTTT.

This clonotype appeared a few times. V usage is TRBV12-3 or TRBV12-4 and J usage is TRBJ2-7, with D unclear. CDR3 size: 15 residues. V lost 6 bases, J lost 0 bases, and 15 bases lay in between. CDR3 DNA sequence: TGTGCCAGCAGCAGGACGTACATGAGCTCCTACGAGCAGTACTTC. Amino acids: CASSRTYMSSYEQYF.

This clonotype was seen a single time. This chain uses TRBV6-5 with TRBJ2-7; the match to TRBD1 covers 8 bases. J gave up 5 bases and V 2 bases, and 5 bases lay outside the gene matches. The germline CDR1 and CDR2 sequences are MNHEY and SVGAGI. This CDR3 is built from 14 residues. As DNA, the CDR3 is TGTGCCAGCAGTTACAGGCAGGGGGCCCACGAGCAGTACTTC. The encoded protein is CASSYRQGAHEQYF.

This chain uses TRBV9 with TRBJ2-5, with D possibly being TRBD2 (5 bases). The CDR3 runs 13 residues. V dropped 5 bases and J dropped 9 bases, with 17 bases sitting between them. Looked up from germline, CDR1 is SGDLS and CDR2 is YYNGEE. CDR3 region: CASSGLGRSAQYF. CDR3 sequence (DNA): TGTGCCAGCAGTGGACTGGGGAGATCGGCCCAGTACTTC.

There are a few counts of this clonotype. The chain is built from TRBV30 and TRBJ2-5, with D perhaps TRBD2 (5 bases). Germline V gives CDR1 GTSNPN, CDR2 SVGIG (reference sequence). The CDR3 loop spans 13 amino acids. Trimming took 0 bases from V and 2 from J, leaving 7 bases between them. CDR3 amino acids: CAWSVRGQETQYF. CDR3 DNA: TGTGCCTGGAGTGTACGAGGGCAAGAGACCCAGTACTTC.

Turning to this clonotype: Mismatch with germline at one junction end may stem from a read error. The chain recombines TRBV5-6 with TRBJ2-1, with TRBD2 as a possible D gene (6 bases). CDR3 length: 16 amino acids. The germline V gene has CDR1 SGHDT and CDR2 YYEEEE. The CDR3 loop reads CASSLEGWDSHNEQFF. Here the CDR3 DNA reads TGTGCCAGCAGCTTGGAGGGGTGGGACTCCCACAATGAGCAGTTCTTC.

The rearrangement links TRBV21-1 to TRBJ2-1; the tabulated D call, TRBD2, remains unverified against the DNA. TRBV21-1 is labeled a pseudogene. The CDR3 covers 19 residues. Here the CDR3 DNA reads TGTGCCAGCAGCTCAACGAGGGCGGGGGGACCGAGCTCCTACAATGAGCAGTTCTTC. Its protein product is CASSSTRAGGPSSYNEQFF.

The chain joins TRBV7-9 to TRBJ1-2; D is unclear. The V end was cut by 1 base, the J end by 0 bases, with 9 bases between. From germline, CDR1 is SEHNR and CDR2 FQNEAQ (reference sequence). The CDR3 consists of 15 residues. DNA of the CDR3: TGTGCCAGCAGCTTAGGGGATCGGGCTAACTATGGCTACACCTTC. It is translated as CASSLGDRANYGYTF.